What follows are 26 T cell receptor beta chains derived from one specimen sequenced in a study of T cell repertoires in cytomegalovirus infection. TCRdb processed the reads anew with MiXCR; each CDR3 protein has one entry. The sample lists around 530,000 distinct CDR3 sequences, 16% seen once, with around 25% in the top ten. Sequencing was performed on CD8+ T cells from PBMCs. These receptors all come from a human donor in good health (CMV status not recorded). Some clones in this sample may be carry-over from other donors' samples.

This clonotype has more than one count but fewer than ten. The chain is built from TRBV28 and TRBJ2-3; 11 bases are shared with TRBD1. The CDR3 extends over 15 amino acids. With V trimmed by 5 bases and J by 4 bases, 5 bases remained unmatched. CDR1 and CDR2 (germline): MDHEN, SYDVKM. The CDR3 region is CASSIGQGAADTQYF. The CDR3 DNA reads as TGTGCCAGCAGTATTGGACAGGGGGCTGCAGATACGCAGTATTTT.

This clonotype was observed many times. This sequence joins TRBV6-1 and TRBJ2-3; tentatively, D is TRBD1 (6 bases). This CDR3 contains 14 residues. Germline V gene lookup returns CDR1 MNHNS and CDR2 SASEGT. Trimming removed 3 bases from V and 5 bases from J, with 12 bases in between. The CDR3 DNA reads as TGTGCCAGCAGTGAGGACAGTATGTTAGATACGCAGTATTTT. Protein sequence: CASSEDSMLDTQYF.

This chain uses TRBV6-5 with TRBJ2-7; TRBD1 is a possible D gene (5 bases). This CDR3 has 12 residues. V dropped 6 bases and J dropped 3 bases, with 9 bases sitting between them. Germline V gene sequence: CDR1 MNHEY, CDR2 SVGAGI. CDR3 region: CASRDQGYEQYF. The CDR3 coding sequence is TGTGCCAGCAGAGACCAGGGCTACGAGCAGTACTTC.

This clonotype was recorded many times. The chain carries TRBV19 and TRBJ1-2; D not certain. Trimming cost V 4 bases and J 0 bases, with 9 bases left between them. Looked up from germline, CDR1 is LNHDA and CDR2 is SQIVND (reference sequence). The CDR3 is 14 residues long. CDR3 nucleotides: TGTGCCAGTAGTAAGTGGCAGGCTAACTATGGCTACACCTTC. Translation gives CASSKWQANYGYTF.

The chain employs TRBV11-2 and TRBJ1-4, with 11 bases identical to TRBD1. V shed 3 bases, J shed 0 bases, and the junction held 3 bases outside the gene matches. CDR1 SGHAT and CDR2 FQNNGV come from the germline V gene. This CDR3 is built from 17 residues. CDR3 protein: CASSFGTGGATNEKLFF. CDR3 bases: TGTGCCAGCAGCTTTGGGACAGGGGGTGCAACTAATGAAAAACTGTTTTTT.

This clonotype occurred many times. The rearrangement links TRBV12-3 or TRBV12-4 to TRBJ1-6; 10 bases match TRBD1. The CDR3 loop spans 16 amino acids. With 4 bases clipped from V and 8 bases from J, the junction kept 8 bases outside the gene matches. The CDR3 spells CASSWSGTGEYSPLHF. CDR3 nucleotides: TGTGCCAGCAGTTGGAGTGGGACAGGGGAATATTCACCCCTCCACTTT.

V usage is TRBV5-4 and J usage is TRBJ2-7; TRBD1 is a possible D gene (5 bases). Trimming cost V 4 bases and J 7 bases, with 12 bases left between them. The CDR3 consists of 12 residues. Germline V gene data show CDR1 as SGHNT and CDR2 as YYREEE (reference sequence). The CDR3 here is CASSIRGQEQYF. The CDR3 coding sequence is TGTGCCAGCAGCATTAGGGGTCAGGAGCAGTACTTC.

V is TRBV12-5 and J is TRBJ1-1; D call uncertain. CDR1 is LGHNT and CDR2 is FRNRAP in the germline V gene. Between the trimmed V and J ends, which lost 4 bases and 4 bases, there was a span of 10 bases. CDR3 size: 13 residues. CDR3 sequence (DNA): TGTGCTAGTGGTTGGACCAGGCCCACTGAAGCTTTCTTT. Its protein product is CASGWTRPTEAFF.

This clonotype was counted ten times or more. This chain connects TRBV7-2 to TRBJ2-1; TRBD1 might be the D (6 bases). This CDR3 comprises 13 residues. In germline, CDR1 is SGHTA, CDR2 FQGNSA. V lost 7 bases and J 2 bases, leaving 9 bases between the germline ends. The CDR3 DNA reads TGTGCCAGCACTCGGGACACCTACAATGAGCAGTTCTTC. Translating it yields CASTRDTYNEQFF.

This clonotype was counted a single time. The V and J genes are TRBV20-1 and TRBJ2-1; 12 bases align to TRBD2. Germline V gene data show CDR1 as DFQATT and CDR2 as SNEGSKA (reference sequence). J was trimmed by 8 bases and V by 1 base; bases with no gene match: 6. This CDR3 is 15 amino acids long. This CDR3 reads CSARVKGLAGYEQFF. The CDR3 coding sequence is TGCAGTGCTAGAGTTAAAGGACTAGCGGGGTATGAGCAGTTCTTC.

As for this clonotype: Given a much more abundant clone one base away, this may be a read error. The CDR3 ends on some other residue instead of the conserved phenylalanine or tryptophan, so this is likely a read error. The V gene is TRBV27, the J gene TRBJ2-7, with TRBD2 matching over 9 bases. The CDR3 loop spans 13 amino acids. Germline V gene sequence: CDR1 MNHEY, CDR2 SMNVEV (reference sequence). V lost 11 bases to trimming and J lost 6 bases; unmatched junction nucleotides: 11. The CDR3 coding sequence is TGTGCCGTTGGTAGACTAGCGGATTCCGAGCAGTACTTA. This codes for CAVGRLADSEQYL.

The chain joins TRBV15 to TRBJ2-1, with D unclear. Trimming stripped 3 bases from V and 0 bases from J, with 6 bases between. The CDR3 contains 14 residues. Germline CDR1 LNHNV, CDR2 YYDKDF (reference sequence). The CDR3 protein is CATSRANSYNEQFF. The CDR3, as DNA: TGTGCCACCAGCAGGGCTAACTCCTACAATGAGCAGTTCTTC. Full variable domain (outside the CDR3, taken from reference TRBV15 and TRBJ2-1): DAMVIQNPRYQVTQFGKPVTLSCSQTLNHNVMYWYQQKSSQAPKLLFHYYDKDFNNEADTPDNFQSRRPNTSFCFLDIRSPGLGDTAMYLCATSRANSYNEQFFGPGTRLTVL.

This clonotype was counted only a few times. The chain recombines TRBV9 with TRBJ2-7; TRBD2 agrees at 7 bases. With V trimmed by 3 bases and J by 7 bases, 7 bases remained unmatched. Looked up from germline, CDR1 is SGDLS and CDR2 is YYNGEE. The CDR3 runs to 13 residues. Here the CDR3 DNA reads TGTGCCAGCAGCGCTAGCGGCTATGAGGAGCAGTACTTC. Its translation: CASSASGYEEQYF.

This clonotype came up many times. This chain links TRBV7-8 with TRBJ2-1; 10 positions agree with TRBD2. CDR1 and CDR2 from the germline V gene are SGHVS and FQNEAQ. Unmatched junction bases numbered 8, after V lost 0 bases and J lost 0 bases. The length of the CDR3 is 19 residues. The CDR3 protein is CASSLALERGGRSYNEQFF. In DNA, the CDR3 is TGTGCCAGCAGCTTAGCATTGGAGCGGGGGGGACGCTCCTACAATGAGCAGTTCTTC.

This clonotype has a count of ten or more. This chain uses TRBV28 with TRBJ1-1; TRBD1 agrees at 9 bases. Trimming removed 6 bases from V and 5 bases from J; junction bases left unmatched: 7. Germline loops: CDR1 MDHEN, CDR2 SYDVKM. The CDR3 is 14 amino acids. CDR3 in amino acids: CASSTTGGETEAFF. Here the CDR3 DNA reads TGTGCCAGCAGCACTACAGGGGGCGAAACTGAAGCTTTCTTT.

A few counts support this clonotype. The junction shows a germline mismatch at one end, possibly a read error. The chain has TRBV4-1 and TRBJ1-1; D unresolved. The germline V gene has CDR1 MGHRA and CDR2 YSYEKL. This CDR3 comprises 13 residues. CDR3 in amino acids: CASSQVGSYEAFF. The CDR3 DNA reads TGTGCCAGCAGCCAAGTGGGCAGCTATGAAGCTTTCTTT.

The chain uses TRBV2 and TRBJ1-1, with 8 positions matching TRBD1. Trimming cost V 10 bases and J 3 bases; bases outside gene matches: 7. The CDR3 sequence is 13 residues long. In germline, CDR1 is SNHLY, CDR2 FYNNEI. CDR3 DNA: TGTGCCAACCCATTGACAGGGGACACTGAAGCTTTCTTT. It encodes CANPLTGDTEAFF.

The chain is built from TRBV4-2 and TRBJ2-3; 7 bases map to TRBD2. This CDR3 has 17 residues. After removal of 0 bases from V and 4 bases from J, the junction contained 10 bases not matched to a gene. CDR1 is LGHNA, CDR2 YNFKEQ, per germline. DNA of the CDR3: TGTGCCAGCAGCCAAGACCCTGAGGCGGGAGAGGCAGATACGCAGTATTTT. This gives the protein CASSQDPEAGEADTQYF.

The chain employs TRBV20-1 and TRBJ1-2; perhaps TRBD1 as D (5 bases). The CDR3 is 16 amino acids. Trimming removed 3 bases at V and 2 bases at J, with 19 bases between. In germline, CDR1 is DFQATT, CDR2 SNEGSKA (reference sequence). The CDR3 is CSASLGERLKNYGYTF. In nucleotides, the CDR3 is TGCAGTGCTAGCTTGGGGGAACGACTCAAGAACTATGGCTACACCTTC.

This clonotype was found a few times. This chain links TRBV15 with TRBJ2-2; D is uncertain. Trimming stripped 2 bases from V and 6 bases from J, with 13 bases between. Per the germline V gene, CDR1 is LNHNV and CDR2 is YYDKDF (reference sequence). The CDR3 extends over 15 amino acids. In nucleotides, the CDR3 is TGTGCCACCAGCAGAAGGTCCCGCCTTGCCGGGGAGCTGTTTTTT. Translation: CATSRRSRLAGELFF. The full variable domain, its missing parts supplied by reference TRBV15 and TRBJ2-2, is DAMVIQNPRYQVTQFGKPVTLSCSQTLNHNVMYWYQQKSSQAPKLLFHYYDKDFNNEADTPDNFQSRRPNTSFCFLDIRSPGLGDTAMYLCATSRRSRLAGELFFGEGSRLTVL.

This clonotype was found a few times. This chain connects TRBV15 to TRBJ2-7, with D possibly TRBD2 on 5 matching bases. Between the trimmed V and J ends, which lost 0 bases and 7 bases, there was a span of 19 bases. Germline CDR1 is LNHNV and CDR2 is YYDKDF (reference sequence). This CDR3 region has 16 residues. The CDR3 is CATSRDGSPTREEQYF. CDR3 sequence (DNA): TGTGCCACCAGCAGAGATGGGAGTCCGACAAGGGAAGAGCAGTACTTC.

At least ten counts were recorded for this clonotype. V is TRBV6-5 and J is TRBJ1-1; possible D gene TRBD1, 5 bases. The ends were cut back, 5 bases at V and 4 bases at J, with 20 bases in the middle. This CDR3 region has 16 residues. The germline V gene encodes CDR1 MNHEY and CDR2 SVGAGI. The CDR3 sequence: CASSLLGAGGGTEAFF. Written as DNA, the CDR3 is TGTGCCAGCAGTCTCCTAGGGGCGGGAGGTGGCACTGAAGCTTTCTTT.

This clonotype has a count of ten or more. CDR3 nucleotides: TGTGCCAGCAGCCGAAAGCGGGAGGGCCGGGGTGATACGCAGTATTTT. This translates into CASSRKREGRGDTQYF. This sequence joins TRBV28 and TRBJ2-3, with 10 bases identical to TRBD2. The junction had 12 bases not matched to a gene; V was cut back by 6 bases and J by 6 bases. Per germline, CDR1 MDHEN and CDR2 SYDVKM. The CDR3 totals 16 residues.

The CDR3 loop reads CASSVGTEPDTQYF. CDR3 bases: TGTGCCAGCAGCGTAGGAACCGAGCCAGATACGCAGTATTTT. This sequence joins TRBV9 and TRBJ2-3; no reliable D call. The CDR3 contains 14 residues. In germline, CDR1 is SGDLS, CDR2 YYNGEE. V dropped 0 bases and J dropped 4 bases, with 9 bases sitting between them.

This clonotype came up a few times. The chain employs TRBV9 and TRBJ2-7, with D hard to call. This CDR3 is 15 amino acids long. Germline loops: CDR1 SGDLS, CDR2 YYNGEE. V was clipped by 0 bases and J by 3 bases, with 13 bases between them. CDR3 protein: CASSVGAQGDYEQYF. The CDR3 DNA is TGTGCCAGCAGCGTAGGTGCTCAAGGAGACTACGAGCAGTACTTC.

This clonotype has just a few counts. This sequence joins TRBV4-1 and TRBJ1-5, with D perhaps TRBD1 (5 bases). The V gene lost 0 bases and the J gene lost 2 bases, with 8 bases spanning the gap. CDR3 size: 15 residues. Germline lookup yields CDR1 MGHRA and CDR2 YSYEKL. In DNA form, the CDR3 reads TGCGCCAGCAGCCAAGATTCCAGGGGCAATCAGCCCCAGCATTTT. This sequence encodes CASSQDSRGNQPQHF.